This entry is about one T cell receptor beta chain. The method was immunoSEQ multiplex PCR; TCRdb's version includes in-frame clones alone and lacks a portion of them. The sample shows 150,000 to 200,000 clones, around 76% of them seen only once. CDR1 is SGHTA, CDR2 FQGNSA, per germline. V lost 5 bases to trimming and J lost 0 bases, with 11 bases between them. CDR3 size: 15 residues. These data come from a study of blood T cell repertoires in COVID-19. The sample consisted of peripheral blood. The rearrangement uses TRBV7-2 and TRBJ2-1; a weak D match, TRBD2 (6 bases). This receptor was taken from a woman aged 45-60 years with active or convalescent COVID-19. The CDR3, as DNA: TGTGCCAGCAGCCCGGGACTTTTCTCCTACAATGAGCAGTTCTTC. Residues: CASSPGLFSYNEQFF.